A single sample gave rise to the 2 T cell receptor beta chains below, sequenced in a study of regulatory T cells in long-lasting Graves disease listed by TCRdb under 2021. Libraries came from multiplex PCR. Sequencer: Illumina HiSeq 4000. iRepertoire HTBI primers and Arm-PCR amplification of CDR3 regions were used to construct TCR beta libraries. TCRdb redid the processing of the public reads, applying fastp at Q25 and MiXCR, and retained in-frame beta chains. Rows are combined by CDR3 protein, so each entry shows the most common genes and DNA. The sample table shows roughly 500,000 distinct CDR3 sequences, and 12% are seen once. Jointly, the top ten make up more than 8% of the sample. This sample's time point label indicates: newly diagnosed GD, antithyroid drugs for less than 3 months. For both TCR sequencing and RNA sequencing, RNA was extracted from PBMCs in TRIzol. These data are also associated with another study on T cells in Graves' hyperthyroidism and ophthalmopathy.

Sequenced material: peripheral blood mononuclear cells (PBMCs), taken at new diagnosis, from a patient treated with antithyroid drugs. All receptors derive from a young woman with Graves disease. Donor details come from another sample of the same person, matched by shared clones.

This clonotype was picked up many times. The chain is built from TRBV19 and TRBJ2-1, with D unclear. The CDR3 has 15 amino acids. Trimming took off 8 bases at V and 0 bases at J, with 14 bases between the two ends. Germline CDR1 LNHDA, CDR2 SQIVND (reference sequence). CDR3 nucleotide sequence: TGTGCCAGTTCTCGGTGGCTTGACTCCTACAATGAGCAGTTCTTC. Translating it yields CASSRWLDSYNEQFF.

This clonotype has at least ten counts. This rearrangement joins TRBV27 to TRBJ2-7; TRBD2 matches 8 bases. This CDR3 region has 14 residues. Trimming cost V 6 bases and J 5 bases; bases outside gene matches: 9. From germline, CDR1 is MNHEY and CDR2 SMNVEV (reference sequence). CDR3 sequence: CASRPGLVLNEQYF. The CDR3 DNA reads TGTGCCAGCAGACCGGGACTAGTATTAAACGAGCAGTACTTC.